This T cell receptor beta chain was retrieved from a study of shared clonotypes between healthy human individuals. Only in-frame clones appear in the TCRdb table, and some are missing; sequencing was by immunoSEQ multiplex PCR. The sample shows some 1,100,000 clones, approximately 80% of them seen only once. Into CD45RA+ naive and CD45RA-negative memory subsets, the CD4+ cells were split. This CDR3 region has 16 residues. CDR1 is SGDLS and CDR2 is YYNGEE in the germline V gene. Trimming removed 0 bases at V and 6 bases at J, with 15 bases between. Sequenced input: memory CD4+ T cells from PBMCs. Subset indicated: CD45RA-negative fraction. The TCR comes from a man younger than 35 in good health. Some clones in this sample may be carry-over from other donors' samples. The genes are TRBV9 and TRBJ1-4, with no clear D. The CDR3 loop reads CASSVGVAGLDEKLFF. CDR3 nucleotide sequence: TGTGCCAGCAGCGTAGGTGTAGCCGGGCTTGATGAAAAACTGTTTTTT.